The 25 T cell receptor beta chains presented below share a single source sample, sequenced in a study of blood T cells in healthy people across ages. With a J-beta primer mix and a sample-barcoded 5' primer, a second PCR ran about 7 to 12 cycles. TCRdb re-analysed the 5' RACE reads in MiXCR, keeping a single row per CDR3 protein. Of fewer than 800,000 distinct CDR3 sequences listed, about 32% are singletons. Sequencing used blood. These receptors were collected from an elderly woman in good health.

The V and J genes are TRBV20-1 and TRBJ2-5; maybe TRBD1 (6 bases). The CDR3 is 11 amino acids. CDR1 is DFQATT and CDR2 is SNEGSKA in the germline V gene (reference sequence). The germline V and J ends were trimmed by 5 bases and 11 bases, with 15 bases remaining between them. The CDR3 DNA reads TGCAGTGCTGGGACATTCCATGAGCAGTACTTC. As protein: CSAGTFHEQYF.

This clonotype appeared many times. This chain joins TRBV20-1 and TRBJ2-4; 12 bases line up with TRBD1. V was clipped by 7 bases and J by 1 base; unmatched bases: 11. This CDR3 has 17 residues. The germline gives CDR1 DFQATT, CDR2 SNEGSKA (reference sequence). The CDR3 nucleotides are TGCAGTGTTCCGGGACAGGGGGCGAGGAAGGCCAAAAACATTCAGTACTTC. Amino acid sequence: CSVPGQGARKAKNIQYF.

Remarks on this clonotype: At one boundary the junction diverges from the germline segment, which might be a read error. The chain employs TRBV5-1 and TRBJ2-1; no clear D. Looked up from germline, CDR1 is SGHRS and CDR2 is YFSETQ. CDR3 size: 14 residues. The chain's CDR3 is CASSKEVSYNGQFF. Written as DNA, the CDR3 is TGCGCCAGCAGCAAAGAAGTCTCCTACAATGGGCAGTTCTTC.

The J gene is TRBJ2-2, the V gene TRBV19; D is ambiguous. V shed 5 bases and J shed 0 bases, with 13 bases lying between them. The CDR3 loop spans 16 amino acids. Germline V gene sequence: CDR1 LNHDA, CDR2 SQIVND (reference sequence). CDR3 amino acids: CASSRQHLANTGELFF. For the CDR3, the DNA is TGTGCCAGTAGTCGTCAACACCTCGCGAACACCGGGGAGCTGTTTTTT.

The chain uses TRBV5-6 and TRBJ2-4; 10 bases are a match to TRBD1. The J call is uncertain, as TRBJ2-7 better fits the DNA end. CDR1 and CDR2 from the germline V gene are SGHDT and YYEEEE. CDR3 length equals 13 residues. CDR3 coding DNA: TGTGCCAGCAGGGACGGGACAGGGGTCGAGCAGTACTTC. This translates into CASRDGTGVEQYF.

This clonotype was detected many times. V and J are TRBV20-1 and TRBJ1-6; possibly TRBD1 for D (6 bases). Germline loops: CDR1 DFQATT, CDR2 SNEGSKA (reference sequence). Trimming stripped 4 bases from V and 13 bases from J, with 17 bases between. The CDR3 extends over 13 amino acids. The CDR3 spells CSANRQVLLPLHF. CDR3 sequence (DNA): TGCAGTGCTAATCGACAGGTGCTATTGCCCCTCCACTTT.

The chain has TRBV7-2 and TRBJ1-5; D is ambiguous. CDR3 length equals 13 residues. Germline lookup yields CDR1 SGHTA and CDR2 FQGNSA. Deletions cut 5 bases from V and 2 bases from J, with 7 bases between. This chain's CDR3 is CASSSKGNQPQHF. DNA for the CDR3: TGTGCCAGCAGCAGTAAGGGCAATCAGCCCCAGCATTTT.

This clonotype came up many times. The chain joins TRBV6-6 to TRBJ2-7; 9 bases map to TRBD1. The length of the CDR3 is 15 residues. Germline V gene sequence: CDR1 MNHNY, CDR2 SVGAGI (reference sequence). Unmatched junction bases numbered 8, after V lost 5 bases and J lost 3 bases. The CDR3 nucleotides are TGTGCCAGCAGTCCCCGGGACAGGGTAGGCTACGAGCAGTACTTC. Protein sequence: CASSPRDRVGYEQYF.

The chain carries TRBV30 and TRBJ2-3; D unresolved. Germline CDR1 GTSNPN, CDR2 SVGIG (reference sequence). This CDR3 has 16 residues. Trimming cost V 5 bases and J 2 bases, with 20 bases left between them. The CDR3 region is CAWARLIQVNTDTQYF. The CDR3 DNA sequence: TGTGCCTGGGCCAGGCTGATTCAGGTTAACACAGATACGCAGTATTTT.

To note about this clonotype: One base away lies a much larger clone, so this may be a sequencing read error. This rearrangement joins TRBV29-1 to TRBJ1-1, with 7 bases matching TRBD1. The germline V gene has CDR1 SQVTM and CDR2 ANQGSEA. The CDR3 totals 13 residues. CDR3 protein: CGVSLQGRGQAFF. CDR3 DNA: TGCGGCGTATCCTTACAGGGGAGGGGACAAGCTTTCTTT.

This clonotype was detected ten times or more. The chain employs TRBV4-3 and TRBJ2-5; D could derive from TRBD1 or TRBD2 (6 bases each). Germline V gives CDR1 LGHNA, CDR2 YSLEER. This CDR3 region has 16 residues. V gave up 4 bases and J gave up 6 bases, with 21 bases separating them. For the CDR3, the DNA is TGCGCCAGCAGCCCACCCCGACCGGGGGCCGGGAAGACCCAGTACTTC. Protein: CASSPPRPGAGKTQYF.

This clonotype was seen ten or more times. The chain employs TRBV5-5 and TRBJ2-7; 7 bases map to TRBD1. The germline CDR1 and CDR2 sequences are SGHKS and YYEKEE (reference sequence). The CDR3 is made up of 15 amino acids. V gave up 3 bases and J gave up 3 bases; unmatched junction bases: 9. This CDR3 reads CASSSRQGPGYEQYF. The DNA of the CDR3 is TGTGCCAGCAGCTCGCGACAGGGTCCTGGCTACGAGCAGTACTTC.

The chain has TRBV7-2 and TRBJ1-1, with D possibly being TRBD1 (6 bases). The germline V gene encodes CDR1 SGHTA and CDR2 FQGNSA. The V end was cut by 5 bases, the J end by 6 bases, with 16 bases between. The CDR3 sequence is 14 residues long. CDR3 nucleotides: TGTGCCAGCAGCGCACTGCAGGGGTTCTCTGAAGCTTTCTTT. Protein sequence: CASSALQGFSEAFF. Together with reference TRBV7-2 and TRBJ1-1, the CDR3 gives the full variable domain: GAGVSQSPSNKVTEKGKDVELRCDPISGHTALYWYRQSLGQGLEFLIYFQGNSAPDKSGLPSDRFSAERTGGSVSTLTIQRTQQEDSAVYLCASSALQGFSEAFFGQGTRLTVV.

Comments on this clonotype: With a much larger clone just one base away, this may be a read error. The chain carries TRBV7-2 and TRBJ2-1; D might be TRBD1 or TRBD2, each matching 5 bases. The closer fit of TRBJ2-7 to the DNA end suggests the J call may be wrong. Germline V gene data show CDR1 as SGHTA and CDR2 as FQGNSA. There are 15 residues in the CDR3. CDR3 DNA sequence: TGTGCCAGCAGCTACGCAGGGAGCTCCTACAATGAGCAGTACTTC. Translation gives CASSYAGSSYNEQYF.

This clonotype was counted between two and nine times. The chain employs TRBV6-2 or TRBV6-3 and TRBJ1-5; D is unresolved. The germline V and J ends were trimmed by 2 bases and 1 base, with 9 bases remaining between them. The CDR3 length is 15 residues. Germline CDR1 and CDR2: MNHEY and SVGEGT. The CDR3 DNA reads TGTGCCAGCAGTTACGAAGGTGGAAGCAATCAGCCCCAGCATTTT. Translated, it gives CASSYEGGSNQPQHF.

Ten or more counts support this clonotype. The chain recombines TRBV5-5 with TRBJ2-6; D uncertain. The CDR3 length is 14 residues. V dropped 6 bases and J dropped 0 bases, with 7 bases sitting between them. Germline loops: CDR1 SGHKS, CDR2 YYEKEE (reference sequence). CDR3 sequence (DNA): TGTGCCAGCACCAAAAACTCTGGGGCCAACGTCCTGACTTTC. This encodes CASTKNSGANVLTF.

J is TRBJ1-1 and V is TRBV6-1; D gene uncertain. Trimming cost V 7 bases and J 0 bases, with 12 bases left between them. The CDR3 is 14 amino acids. Per germline, CDR1 MNHNS and CDR2 SASEGT. DNA of the CDR3: TGTGCCAGCATCCCCCCCGGTTTGAACACTGAAGCTTTCTTT. Encoded protein: CASIPPGLNTEAFF.

The chain links TRBV7-3 to TRBJ1-1; maybe TRBD1 (6 bases). From germline, CDR1 is SGHTA and CDR2 FQGTGA. The CDR3 length is 15 residues. Trimming removed 2 bases from V and 0 bases from J, with 10 bases in between. CDR3 protein: CASSLWGTLNTEAFF. DNA of the CDR3: TGTGCCAGCAGCTTATGGGGGACACTGAACACTGAAGCTTTCTTT.

This clonotype was seen more than once but under ten times. This chain connects TRBV20-1 to TRBJ1-1; TRBD1 agrees at 7 bases. The CDR3 sequence is 13 residues long. The V gene's germline CDR1 is DFQATT and CDR2 SNEGSKA (reference sequence). The V segment lost 5 bases and the J segment 3 bases; nucleotides outside the gene matches: 6. In DNA, the CDR3 is TGCAGTGCTGCCACGGGGACAGACACTGAAGCTTTCTTT. This gives the protein CSAATGTDTEAFF.

This clonotype has more than one count but fewer than ten. This may be a read error: a much more frequent sequence differs by one nucleotide. The V and J genes are TRBV7-2 and TRBJ2-7; D gene unclear. The CDR3 spans 15 residues. The germline V gene has CDR1 SGHTA and CDR2 FQGNSA. Trimming pared 2 bases from V and 1 base from J, leaving 12 bases between. CDR3 in DNA: TGTGCCAGCAGCTTATCTTGGGTCACATCCTACGAGCAGTACTTC. This sequence encodes CASSLSWVTSYEQYF.

The chain combines TRBV11-2 with TRBJ2-3; D gene unclear. The CDR3 covers 11 residues. In germline, CDR1 is SGHAT, CDR2 FQNNGV. Deletions cut 5 bases from V and 7 bases from J, with 7 bases between. Written as DNA, the CDR3 is TGTGCCAGCAGCCAAGGGCATACGCAGTATTTT. Its translation is CASSQGHTQYF.

As concerns this clonotype: A single base separates this from a much larger clone, so it may be a read error. The chain links TRBV3-1 to TRBJ2-7, with 8 bases identical to TRBD1. Trimming removed 3 bases from V and 4 bases from J; junction bases left unmatched: 5. The length of the CDR3 is 14 residues. The V gene's germline CDR1 is LGHDT and CDR2 YNNKEL (reference sequence). The CDR3 region has the DNA TGTGCCAGCAGCCAGTCAGACAGGGGATACGAGCAGTACTTC. It yields the protein CASSQSDRGYEQYF.

As regards this clonotype: The junction departs from the called germline gene at one end, perhaps through a read error. The chain is built from TRBV7-2 and TRBJ2-2; D is possibly TRBD2 (6 bases). Germline CDR1 SGHTA, CDR2 FQGNSA. The CDR3 runs to 16 residues. CDR3 bases: TGTGCCAGCAGACCTTTGCCGGGAGCGAACACCAGGGAGCTGTTTTTT. Protein: CASRPLPGANTRELFF.

This clonotype was observed many times. The chain recombines TRBV11-1 with TRBJ2-3, with TRBD2 as a possible D gene (5 bases). V lost 4 bases and J lost 0, with 14 bases in between. Germline V gene lookup returns CDR1 SGHAT and CDR2 FQDESV (reference sequence). The CDR3 spans 16 residues. This chain's CDR3 is CASSSRRAASTDTQYF. CDR3 sequence (DNA): TGTGCCAGCAGCTCCAGGCGGGCGGCCAGCACAGATACGCAGTATTTT.

V and J are TRBV5-1 and TRBJ2-5; D call uncertain. Per germline, CDR1 SGHRS and CDR2 YFSETQ. This CDR3 comprises 15 residues. Trimming removed 1 base from V and 1 base from J, with 11 bases in between. CDR3 nucleotide sequence: TGCGCCAGCAGCTTGAGAAATTGGGGCCAAGAGACCCAGTACTTC. It codes for CASSLRNWGQETQYF.